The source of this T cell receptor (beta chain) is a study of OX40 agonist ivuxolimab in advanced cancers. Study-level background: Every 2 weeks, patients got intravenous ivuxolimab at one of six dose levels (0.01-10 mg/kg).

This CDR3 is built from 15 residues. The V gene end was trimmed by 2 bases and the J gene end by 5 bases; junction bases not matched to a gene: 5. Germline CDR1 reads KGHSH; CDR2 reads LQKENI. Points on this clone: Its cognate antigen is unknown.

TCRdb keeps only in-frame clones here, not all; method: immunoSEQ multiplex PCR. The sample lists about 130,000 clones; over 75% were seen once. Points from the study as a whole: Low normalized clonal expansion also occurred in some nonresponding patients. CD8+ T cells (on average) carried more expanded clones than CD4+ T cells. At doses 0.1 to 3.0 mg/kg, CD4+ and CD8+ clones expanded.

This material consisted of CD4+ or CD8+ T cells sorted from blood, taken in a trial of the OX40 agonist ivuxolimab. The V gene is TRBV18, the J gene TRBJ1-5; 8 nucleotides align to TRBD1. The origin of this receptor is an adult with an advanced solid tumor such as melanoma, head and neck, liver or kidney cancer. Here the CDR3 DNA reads TGTGCCAGCTCACCAGGGAACAGGGGGGATCAGCCCCAGCATTTT. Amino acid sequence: CASSPGNRGDQPQHF.